This T cell receptor beta chain was sequenced in a study of Ad26.COV2.S vaccination and SARS-CoV-2 variants. Profiled with immunoSEQ multiplex PCR; TCRdb holds only in-frame clones, not every one. The repertoire holds some 340,000 clones, with about 82% as singletons. The V gene's germline CDR1 is LGHDT and CDR2 YNNKEL (reference sequence). The CDR3 has 15 residues. Treatment reported: some 19 received Ad26.COV2.S at low or high dose, single or two shots; about 5 received placebo; per-sample allocation not given. Specimen acquisition occurred on day 63 following the initial vaccine or placebo injection. Study outcomes and limitations: People who got the vaccine or the placebo had similar non-spike TCR breadth. Those who received the vaccine showed greater spike-specific TCR breadth than those given placebo.

Points on this clone: No antigen is known for it. One end of the junction fails to match germline, which may point to a read error.

This TCR was recovered from a person aged 18 to 65 who received the Ad26.COV2.S COVID-19 vaccine or a placebo. This sequence joins TRBV3-1 (or the pseudogene TRBV3-2) and TRBJ1-4; a weak D match, TRBD1 (5 bases). This sample comprised peripheral blood, obtained in a trial of Ad26.COV2.S vaccine versus placebo. CDR3 in amino acids: CASSPQSGVGRKTVF. The CDR3 DNA sequence: TGTGCCAGCAGCCCCCAGTCGGGGGTCGGGCGAAAAACTGTTTTT.